A selection of T cell receptor beta chains follows, all from one sample in a study of graft-versus-host responses after intestinal transplantation. Clones were read by immunoSEQ multiplex PCR, and TCRdb kept only the in-frame ones, dropping some. The sample includes 35,000 to 40,000 clones, less than 90% seen only once; the top ten take about 4%. Here the sequenced sample was PBMCs, taken about 990 days after transplant. The receptor source for this set is a human patient who received an intestinal transplant, so some T cells may come from the graft donor. CDR3s include the opening cysteine and the closing phenylalanine or tryptophan. The order of the fields is D gene, V gene, CDR3 length, CDR3 protein. A D gene is named only where the DNA matches it firmly.

-	TRBV19	18	CASSIEFSGARRDYEQYF
-	TRBV4-2	15	CASSQTSSGANVLTF
TRBD1	TRBV27	14	CASSLGTGNSPLHF
TRBD2	TRBV27	14	CASTSGRSRDEQFF
-	TRBV11-3	14	CASSHGTDQETQYF
-	TRBV11-2	13	CASSLFPNTEAFF
TRBD1	TRBV28	16	CASSLLVTGDAAPLHF
TRBD1	TRBV18	15	CASSPSTGANTEAFF
-	TRBV7-2	16	CASSFGRNRPGDTQYF
-	TRBV5-1	15	CASSLEASVYNEQFF
TRBD1	TRBV5-6	15	CASSRRMTGGETQYF
TRBD2	TRBV7-9	16	CASSPRGREGLGRQYF
-	TRBV6-1	15	CASSFFGQSHSPLHF
-	TRBV7-9	16	CASSPPRGTPGGGYTF
-	TRBV27	14	CASSLSLQPYEQYF
TRBD1	TRBV7-9	15	CASTHGTGGYNEQFF
-	TRBV7-9	13	CASRGQGSYEQYF
-	TRBV7-5	18	CARSSPRTGGLYNSPLHF
-	TRBV20-1	11	CSASDSYEQYF
-	TRBV10-3	14	CAISGQGPQETQYF
-	TRBV19	13	CASSIGPNTEAFF
TRBD1	TRBV4-1	14	CASSPDRQRVGYTF
-	TRBV29-1	13	CSVERRLDTEAFF
-	TRBV9	15	CASSGGLGRTDTQYF
TRBD2	TRBV5-4	15	CASSPGLAGVNEQFF
-	TRBV19	13	CASSASFHNEQFF
TRBD1	TRBV30	10	CAQGALEAFF
-	TRBV5-1	15	CASQGTGSRGDTQYF
TRBD1	TRBV2	15	CASSATGETENEQFF
-	TRBV5-1	13	CASSSQAGNIQYF
-	TRBV19	11	CASSMTLGYTF
-	TRBV27	12	CASRGNMGEQYF
TRBD1	TRBV29-1	13	CSVLTGATQPQHF
-	TRBV6-5	15	CASSFDMGSSYEQYF
-	TRBV11-2	17	CASSLGLGGPSSYEQYF
-	TRBV16	14	CASSQSRQVYGYTF